The 20 T cell receptor beta chains below were found in one sample sequenced in a study of cytomegalovirus exposure and HLA in healthy donors (dated by TCRdb to the late 2010s). Libraries were built with the immunoSEQ multiplex PCR assay. The multiplex PCR relied on a mix of 60 forward primers for TCR Vbeta segments and 13 reverse primers for TCR Jbeta segments. TCRdb limited this immuneACCESS table to in-frame rearrangements with V and J called. A share of clones is missing; checked studies link under half to unresolved V genes, and the rest is unexplained. This sample holds about 190,000 clones; more than 70% were observed only once. About 5% of the sample rests with the top ten. Sequences were obtained from PBMCs. These receptors came from a man aged 25 to 40 in good health and CMV-seropositive.

The CDR3 spells CASSYDYYNEQFF. The CDR3, as DNA: TGTGCCAGCAGTTACGACTACTACAATGAGCAGTTCTTC. J is TRBJ2-1 and V is TRBV6-5; D is perhaps TRBD2 (5 bases). The germline V gene has CDR1 MNHEY and CDR2 SVGAGI. There are 13 residues in the CDR3. Trimming removed 2 bases at V and 3 bases at J, with 5 bases between.

The chain is built from TRBV12-5 and TRBJ2-1; 9 bases fit TRBD1. Germline V CDR1 and CDR2: LGHNT, FRNRAP. Germline trimming cut 7 bases from V and 3 bases from J; bases unmatched to any gene: 10. The CDR3 totals 16 residues. For the CDR3, the DNA is TGTGCTAGTGCCCCCTCCGGGACAGGGCACTACAATGAGCAGTTCTTC. It yields the protein CASAPSGTGHYNEQFF.

The chain combines TRBV9 with TRBJ2-3, with TRBD2 matching 8 bases. This CDR3 contains 16 residues. Per the germline V gene, CDR1 is SGDLS and CDR2 is YYNGEE. V lost 0 bases to trimming and J lost 4 bases; unmatched junction nucleotides: 7. For the CDR3, the DNA is TGTGCCAGCAGCGTAGGGGCTAGCGGGCTAGCAGATACGCAGTATTTT. This sequence encodes CASSVGASGLADTQYF.

The chain links TRBV4-2 to TRBJ2-5, with 8 nucleotides matching TRBD2. Trimming took 5 bases from V and 3 from J; bases not matched to a gene: 8. Germline lookup yields CDR1 LGHNA and CDR2 YNFKEQ. The length of the CDR3 is 15 residues. The CDR3 DNA sequence: TGTGCCAGCAGCGCCTGGGCACTAGCGGAAGAGACCCAGTACTTC. It specifies CASSAWALAEETQYF.

V is TRBV2 and J is TRBJ2-7, with D maybe TRBD1 (6 bases). There are 14 residues in the CDR3. V gave up 6 bases and J gave up 0 bases, with 12 bases separating them. Looked up from germline, CDR1 is SNHLY and CDR2 is FYNNEI. The DNA for the CDR3 is TGTGCCAGCAGGGAAAACAGGGACTCCTACGAGCAGTACTTC. Its protein product is CASRENRDSYEQYF. The full variable domain, its missing parts supplied by reference TRBV2 and TRBJ2-7, is EPEVTQTPSHQVTQMGQEVILRCVPISNHLYFYWYRQILGQKVEFLVSFYNNEISEKSEIFDDQFSVERPDGSNFTLKIRSTKLEDSAMYFCASRENRDSYEQYFGPGTRLTVT.

The V gene is TRBV19, the J gene TRBJ1-5; 7 bases align to TRBD1. V shed 11 bases, J shed 2 bases, and the junction held 3 bases outside the gene matches. Germline values: CDR1 LNHDA, CDR2 SQIVND (reference sequence). The CDR3 runs to 12 residues. The CDR3 reads CAGGQGNQPQHF. In DNA, the CDR3 is TGTGCCGGCGGACAGGGCAATCAGCCCCAGCATTTT.

The chain uses TRBV13 and TRBJ2-7; D might be TRBD1 (5 bases). The CDR3 covers 12 residues. CDR1 is PRHDT, CDR2 FYEKMQ, per germline (reference sequence). V was shortened by 0 bases and J by 9 bases, with 9 bases between the two germline ends. Here the CDR3 reads CASSLGDSWQYF. The CDR3 region has the DNA TGTGCCAGCAGCTTAGGTGACAGTTGGCAGTACTTC.

J is TRBJ2-6 and V is TRBV7-2; D unresolved. Looked up from germline, CDR1 is SGHTA and CDR2 is FQGNSA. V lost 3 bases and J 0 bases, leaving 9 bases between the germline ends. The CDR3 is made up of 16 amino acids. The CDR3 coding sequence is TGTGCCAGCAGCTTCGGCGGAATCTCTGGGGCCAACGTCCTGACTTTC. Translation gives CASSFGGISGANVLTF. The variable domain in full, with the rest retrieved from reference TRBV7-2 and TRBJ2-6, is GAGVSQSPSNKVTEKGKDVELRCDPISGHTALYWYRQSLGQGLEFLIYFQGNSAPDKSGLPSDRFSAERTGGSVSTLTIQRTQQEDSAVYLCASSFGGISGANVLTFGAGSRLTVL.

This clone came up a few times. The V gene is TRBV25-1, the J gene TRBJ2-7, with a weak D call TRBD2 (6 bases). V was trimmed by 6 bases and J by 2 bases, leaving 14 bases between them. The CDR3 extends over 14 amino acids. Germline V gene sequence: CDR1 MGHDK, CDR2 SYGVNS. DNA of the CDR3: TGTGCCAGCAGGCCTTCGGGGGTGACCTACGAGCAGTACTTC. Translating gives CASRPSGVTYEQYF.

The V and J genes are TRBV7-8 and TRBJ2-5; 11 nucleotides align to TRBD1. Trimming cost V 4 bases and J 6 bases; bases outside gene matches: 7. Germline V CDR1 and CDR2: SGHVS, FQNEAQ. This CDR3 spans 15 amino acids. CDR3 sequence reads: CASSSSDRGRKTQYF. The CDR3 DNA sequence: TGTGCCAGCAGCTCGTCGGACAGGGGGCGAAAGACCCAGTACTTC.

The J gene is TRBJ2-2, the V gene TRBV7-9; D might be TRBD2 (5 bases). Germline lookup yields CDR1 SEHNR and CDR2 FQNEAQ (reference sequence). The CDR3 runs 12 residues. Trimming left V 3 bases short and J 7 bases short, with 6 bases between. CDR3: CASSFEGGELFF. The DNA for the CDR3 is TGTGCCAGCAGCTTTGAGGGCGGGGAGCTGTTTTTT. The whole variable domain, remainder taken from reference TRBV7-9 and TRBJ2-2, is DTGVSQNPRHKITKRGQNVTFRCDPISEHNRLYWYRQTLGQGPEFLTYFQNEAQLEKSRLLSDRFSAERPKGSFSTLEIQRTEQGDSAMYLCASSFEGGELFFGEGSRLTVL.

The sample holds a few counts of this clone. Here the CDR3 DNA reads TGCGCCAGCAGCCGCGGACTAGCGGGAGGGAGCGAGCAGTACTTC. Translated: CASSRGLAGGSEQYF. The genes are TRBV4-3 and TRBJ2-7, with TRBD2 matching over 15 bases. Germline V gene data show CDR1 as LGHNA and CDR2 as YSLEER. V lost 4 bases, J lost 6 bases, and 4 bases stayed unmatched. The CDR3 is made up of 15 amino acids.

The V and J genes are TRBV2 and TRBJ1-5, with D maybe TRBD1 (6 bases). CDR1 and CDR2 (germline): SNHLY, FYNNEI. The V end was cut by 3 bases, the J end by 5 bases, with 11 bases between. The CDR3 contains 14 residues. CDR3 in amino acids: CASSDTGRDQPQHF. DNA of the CDR3: TGTGCCAGCAGTGATACAGGGAGGGATCAGCCCCAGCATTTT.

This clone was detected only a few times. V usage is TRBV7-9 and J usage is TRBJ1-2; D not resolved. In germline, CDR1 is SEHNR, CDR2 FQNEAQ (reference sequence). CDR3 length equals 16 residues. The V and J ends lost 0 bases and 5 bases respectively, with 16 bases between them. Here the CDR3 reads CASSLAPGISTYGYTF. DNA of the CDR3: TGTGCCAGCAGCTTAGCGCCGGGGATATCGACGTATGGCTACACCTTC.

This clone was observed a single time. J is TRBJ2-2 and V is TRBV5-1; the D gene is possibly TRBD2 (6 bases). Germline V gene sequence: CDR1 SGHRS, CDR2 YFSETQ. The CDR3 is made up of 15 amino acids. V lost 2 bases and J 5 bases, leaving 13 bases between the germline ends. The CDR3 protein is CASSFPEGATGELFF. The CDR3 DNA reads TGCGCCAGCAGCTTCCCGGAGGGAGCAACCGGGGAGCTGTTTTTT.

The CDR3 protein is CATSRGQGTDTQYF. In nucleotides, the CDR3 is TGTGCCACCAGCAGAGGTCAGGGCACAGATACGCAGTATTTT. This chain links TRBV15 with TRBJ2-3; no reliable D call. Germline values: CDR1 LNHNV, CDR2 YYDKDF (reference sequence). V lost 1 base, J lost 1 base, and 6 bases lay in between. This CDR3 spans 14 amino acids. Full variable domain (missing parts from reference TRBV15 and TRBJ2-3): DAMVIQNPRYQVTQFGKPVTLSCSQTLNHNVMYWYQQKSSQAPKLLFHYYDKDFNNEADTPDNFQSRRPNTSFCFLDIRSPGLGDTAMYLCATSRGQGTDTQYFGPGTRLTVL.

The rearrangement links TRBV10-3 to TRBJ1-1; D possibly corresponds to TRBD1 (6 bases). CDR3 size: 13 residues. V lost 7 bases to trimming and J lost 1 base, with 10 bases between them. Per the germline V gene, CDR1 is ENHRY and CDR2 is SYGVKD. CDR3 DNA sequence: TGTGCCATCACTGGACAGCCGAACACTGAAGCTTTCTTT. This gives the protein CAITGQPNTEAFF.

The chain employs TRBV7-2 and TRBJ2-7, with 7 nucleotides matching TRBD1. The germline V gene has CDR1 SGHTA and CDR2 FQGNSA. J was trimmed by 0 bases and V by 1 base; bases with no gene match: 12. CDR3 size: 18 residues. In DNA, the CDR3 is TGTGCCAGCAGCTTAGTCGGCGGGCAGGGGGTATTCTCCTACGAGCAGTACTTC. It codes for CASSLVGGQGVFSYEQYF.

The sample holds a few counts of this clone. The chain uses TRBV7-2 and TRBJ2-1; TRBD1 aligns across 9 bases. Germline V gene sequence: CDR1 SGHTA, CDR2 FQGNSA. CDR3 length: 15 residues. V lost 3 bases, J lost 0 bases, and 0 bases stayed unmatched. The CDR3 DNA sequence: TGTGCCAGCAGCTTGGGACAGGGCTCCTACAATGAGCAGTTCTTC. Translating it yields CASSLGQGSYNEQFF.

The V and J genes are TRBV7-8 and TRBJ2-5; D not certain. The germline V and J ends were trimmed by 2 bases and 1 base, with 8 bases remaining between them. The CDR3 extends over 14 amino acids. Per the germline V gene, CDR1 is SGHVS and CDR2 is FQNEAQ. This CDR3 reads CASSLSTVQETQYF. CDR3 nucleotide sequence: TGTGCCAGCAGCTTATCTACGGTCCAAGAGACCCAGTACTTC.